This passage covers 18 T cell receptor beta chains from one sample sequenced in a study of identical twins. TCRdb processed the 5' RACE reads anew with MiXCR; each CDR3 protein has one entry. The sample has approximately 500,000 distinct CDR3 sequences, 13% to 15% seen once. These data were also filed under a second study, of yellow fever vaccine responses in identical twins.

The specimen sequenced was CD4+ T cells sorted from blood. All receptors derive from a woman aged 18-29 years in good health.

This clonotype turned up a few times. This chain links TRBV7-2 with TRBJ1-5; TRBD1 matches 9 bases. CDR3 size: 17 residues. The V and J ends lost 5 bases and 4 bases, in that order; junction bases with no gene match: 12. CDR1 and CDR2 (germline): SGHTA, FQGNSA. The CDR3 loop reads CASSKGVGQGLNQPQHF. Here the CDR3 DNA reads TGTGCCAGCAGCAAAGGCGTGGGACAGGGCTTGAATCAGCCCCAGCATTTT. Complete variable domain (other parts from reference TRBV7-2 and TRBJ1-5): GAGVSQSPSNKVTEKGKDVELRCDPISGHTALYWYRQSLGQGLEFLIYFQGNSAPDKSGLPSDRFSAERTGGSVSTLTIQRTQQEDSAVYLCASSKGVGQGLNQPQHFGDGTRLSIL.

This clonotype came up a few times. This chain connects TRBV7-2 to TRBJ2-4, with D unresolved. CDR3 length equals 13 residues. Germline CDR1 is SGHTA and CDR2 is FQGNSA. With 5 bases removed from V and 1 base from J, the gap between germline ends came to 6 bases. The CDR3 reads CASSGMAKNIQYF. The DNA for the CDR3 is TGTGCCAGCAGCGGTATGGCCAAAAACATTCAGTACTTC. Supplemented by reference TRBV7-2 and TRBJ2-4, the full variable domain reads GAGVSQSPSNKVTEKGKDVELRCDPISGHTALYWYRQSLGQGLEFLIYFQGNSAPDKSGLPSDRFSAERTGGSVSTLTIQRTQQEDSAVYLCASSGMAKNIQYFGAGTRLSVL.

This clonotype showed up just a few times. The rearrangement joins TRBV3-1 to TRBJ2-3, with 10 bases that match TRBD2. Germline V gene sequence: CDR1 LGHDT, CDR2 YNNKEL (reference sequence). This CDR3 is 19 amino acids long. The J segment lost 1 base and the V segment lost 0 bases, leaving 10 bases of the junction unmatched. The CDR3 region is CASSQDLLTGTSGTDTQYF. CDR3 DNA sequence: TGTGCCAGCAGCCAAGATCTACTGACCGGGACTAGCGGCACAGATACGCAGTATTTT.

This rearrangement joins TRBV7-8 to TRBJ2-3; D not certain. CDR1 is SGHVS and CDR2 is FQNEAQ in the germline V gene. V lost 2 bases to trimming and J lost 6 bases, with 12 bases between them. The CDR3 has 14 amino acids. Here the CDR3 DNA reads TGTGCCAGCAGCTTAACGAGAGTGGGGGATACGCAGTATTTT. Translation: CASSLTRVGDTQYF.

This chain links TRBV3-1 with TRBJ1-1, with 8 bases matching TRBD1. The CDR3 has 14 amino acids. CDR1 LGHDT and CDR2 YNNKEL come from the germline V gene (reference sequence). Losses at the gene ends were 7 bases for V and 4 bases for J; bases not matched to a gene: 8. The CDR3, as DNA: TGTGCCAGCATCTCCACAGGGGGAGGCACTGAAGCTTTCTTT. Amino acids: CASISTGGGTEAFF.

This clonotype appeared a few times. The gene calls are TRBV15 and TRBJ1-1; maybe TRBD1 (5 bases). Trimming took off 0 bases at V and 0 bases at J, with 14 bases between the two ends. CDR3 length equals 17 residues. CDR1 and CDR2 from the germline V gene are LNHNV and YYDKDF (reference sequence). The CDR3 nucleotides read TGTGCCACCAGCAGAGATTTGGCAGGGAGATTGAACACTGAAGCTTTCTTT. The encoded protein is CATSRDLAGRLNTEAFF.

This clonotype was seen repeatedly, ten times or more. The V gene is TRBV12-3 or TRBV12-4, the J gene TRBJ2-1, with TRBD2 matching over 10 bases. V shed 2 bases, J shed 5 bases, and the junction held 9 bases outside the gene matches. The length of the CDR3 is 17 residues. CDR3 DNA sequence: TGTGCCAGCAGTTTAAGACCGAGCGGGGGGGCCCACAATGAGCAGTTCTTC. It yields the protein CASSLRPSGGAHNEQFF.

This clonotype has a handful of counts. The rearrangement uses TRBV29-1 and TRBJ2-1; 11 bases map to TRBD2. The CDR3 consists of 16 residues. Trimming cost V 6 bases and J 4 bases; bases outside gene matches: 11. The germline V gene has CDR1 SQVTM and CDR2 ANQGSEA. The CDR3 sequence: CSVNTRGLAEYNEQFF. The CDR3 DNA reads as TGCAGCGTAAATACGAGGGGACTAGCGGAATACAATGAGCAGTTCTTC.

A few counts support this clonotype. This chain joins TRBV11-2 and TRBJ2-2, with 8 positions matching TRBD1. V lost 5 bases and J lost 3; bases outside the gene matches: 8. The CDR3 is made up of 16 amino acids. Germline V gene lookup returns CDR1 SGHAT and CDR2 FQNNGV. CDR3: CASSTRQGLHTGELFF. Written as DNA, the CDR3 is TGTGCCAGCAGCACCCGACAGGGGCTACACACCGGGGAGCTGTTTTTT.

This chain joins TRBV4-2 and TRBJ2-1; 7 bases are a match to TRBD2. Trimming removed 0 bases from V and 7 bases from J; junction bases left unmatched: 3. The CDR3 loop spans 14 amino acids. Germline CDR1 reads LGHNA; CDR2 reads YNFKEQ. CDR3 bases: TGTGCCAGCAGCCAAGAGCGAGCGGGAAATGAGCAGTTCTTC. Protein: CASSQERAGNEQFF.

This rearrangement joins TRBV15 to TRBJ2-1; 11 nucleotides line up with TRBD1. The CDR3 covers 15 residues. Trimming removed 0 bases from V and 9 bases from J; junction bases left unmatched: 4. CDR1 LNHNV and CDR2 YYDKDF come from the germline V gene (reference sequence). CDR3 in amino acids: CATSREGTGGGEQFF. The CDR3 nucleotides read TGTGCCACCAGCAGAGAGGGGACAGGGGGGGGTGAGCAGTTCTTC.

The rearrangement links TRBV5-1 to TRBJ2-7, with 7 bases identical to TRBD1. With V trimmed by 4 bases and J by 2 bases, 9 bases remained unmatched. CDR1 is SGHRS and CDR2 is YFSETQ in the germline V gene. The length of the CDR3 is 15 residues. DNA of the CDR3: TGCGCCAGCAGCCTCGGACAGGCCAACGCCTACGAGCAGTACTTC. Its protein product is CASSLGQANAYEQYF.

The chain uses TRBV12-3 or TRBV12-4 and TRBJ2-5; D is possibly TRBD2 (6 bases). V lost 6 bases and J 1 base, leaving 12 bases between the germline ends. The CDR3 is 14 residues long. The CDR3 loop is CASRRDGGQETQYF. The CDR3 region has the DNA TGTGCCAGCAGGCGGGACGGGGGCCAAGAGACCCAGTACTTC.

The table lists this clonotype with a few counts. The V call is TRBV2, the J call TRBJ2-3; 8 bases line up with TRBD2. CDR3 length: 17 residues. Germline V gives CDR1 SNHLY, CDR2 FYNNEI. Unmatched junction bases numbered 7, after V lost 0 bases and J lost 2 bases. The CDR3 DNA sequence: TGTGCCAGCAGTGAAGCGCTTACGGGAGGGACCACAGATACGCAGTATTTT. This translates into CASSEALTGGTTDTQYF.

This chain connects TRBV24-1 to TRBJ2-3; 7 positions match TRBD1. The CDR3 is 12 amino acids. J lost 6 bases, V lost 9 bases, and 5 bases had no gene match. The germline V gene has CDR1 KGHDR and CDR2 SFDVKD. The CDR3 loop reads CATDRATDTQYF. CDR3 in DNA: TGTGCCACCGACAGGGCCACGGATACGCAGTATTTT.

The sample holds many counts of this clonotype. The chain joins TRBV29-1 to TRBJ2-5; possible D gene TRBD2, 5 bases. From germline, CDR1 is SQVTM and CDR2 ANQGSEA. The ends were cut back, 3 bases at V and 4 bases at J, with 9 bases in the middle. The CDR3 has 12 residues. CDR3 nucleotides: TGCAGCGTTGATCGGGCGGGAGAGACCCAGTACTTC. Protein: CSVDRAGETQYF.

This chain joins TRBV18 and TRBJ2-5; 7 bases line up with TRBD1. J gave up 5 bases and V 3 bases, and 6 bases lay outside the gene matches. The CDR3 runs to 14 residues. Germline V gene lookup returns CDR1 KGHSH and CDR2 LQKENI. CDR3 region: CASSPQTGMETQYF. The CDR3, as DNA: TGTGCCAGCTCACCGCAGACAGGGATGGAGACCCAGTACTTC.

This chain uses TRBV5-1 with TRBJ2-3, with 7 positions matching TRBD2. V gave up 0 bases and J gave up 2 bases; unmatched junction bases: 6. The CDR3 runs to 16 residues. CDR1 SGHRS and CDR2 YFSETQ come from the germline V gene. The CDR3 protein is CASSLGITSATDTQYF. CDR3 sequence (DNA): TGCGCCAGCAGCTTGGGGATCACTAGCGCCACAGATACGCAGTATTTT.